One TCR beta chain is described in this entry. What it binds is not known. Assay: immunoSEQ multiplex PCR; the TCRdb copy retains only in-frame clones and omits some. The data contain 2 million or so clones, over 85% of them singletons. The record originates from a study of shared clonotypes between healthy human individuals. The study, taken as a whole, reports: Naive subsets usually exceeded memory subsets in estimated richness. Incomplete sequencing of sorted subsets was indicated by rarefaction despite large depth.

CDR3 size: 13 residues. Per germline, CDR1 LNHDA and CDR2 SQIVND (reference sequence). Trimming removed 2 bases from V and 5 bases from J, with 9 bases in between. This chain uses TRBV19 with TRBJ1-2; D gene unclear. The material sequenced was naive CD4+ T cells sorted from blood. This sample's subset: CD45RA+ positively selected. The receptor was derived from a man between 18 and 29 years old in good health. The CDR3 is CASSISGFYGYTF. The CDR3 nucleotides read TGTGCCAGTAGTATAAGCGGGTTTTATGGCTACACCTTC. Full variable domain (missing parts from reference TRBV19 and TRBJ1-2): DGGITQSPKYLFRKEGQNVTLSCEQNLNHDAMYWYRQDPGQGLRLIYYSQIVNDFQKGDIAEGYSVSREKKESFPLTVTSAQKNPTAFYLCASSISGFYGYTFGSGTRLTVV.